This T cell receptor beta chain emerged from a study of blood T cell repertoires in COVID-19. About the research overall: Sources were T cells, B-cell-depleted T cells, or PBMCs; the material itself was cDNA or gDNA.

The CDR3 totals 13 residues. Germline loops: CDR1 SEHNR, CDR2 FQNEAQ (reference sequence). V lost 3 bases and J lost 6, with 11 bases in between. The data were produced by immunoSEQ multiplex PCR, yet TCRdb's version contains in-frame clones alone and is incomplete. The sample has about 250,000 clones; roughly 85% are singletons. The TCR sequence derives from a man younger than 35 with active or convalescent COVID-19. V gene TRBV7-9 combines with J gene TRBJ1-1; maybe TRBD1 (5 bases). The specimen sequenced was peripheral blood. The CDR3 nucleotides read TGTGCCAGCAGCTTTACAGGTCAAGCTGAAGCTTTCTTT. Its protein is CASSFTGQAEAFF.